This T cell receptor beta chain stems from a study of blood T cell repertoires in COVID-19. Whole-study context: Researchers got acute and convalescent COVID-19 samples from the United States, Italy and Spain. From T cells, B-cell-depleted T cells, or PBMCs came the material, which was cDNA or gDNA.

CDR1 and CDR2 (germline): SGHRS, YFSETQ. CDR3 size: 13 residues. V lost 7 bases to trimming and J lost 4 bases; unmatched junction nucleotides: 7. Per the study methods: For nucleated cells, counts were estimated from reference gene primer amplification. Clones were read by immunoSEQ multiplex PCR, and TCRdb kept only the in-frame ones, dropping some. V, J and clone size are those of that table, while D and trimming were read from the DNA. This sample carries approximately 65,000 clones, 65% to 90% of them seen once, and the ten largest clones take about 1.1%. This sequence was found in a man in his forties with acute or convalescent COVID-19. The sequencing input was peripheral blood. This chain joins TRBV5-1 and TRBJ1-2, with 7 nucleotides matching TRBD1. CDR3 residues: CASLGSGGYGYTF. The CDR3 DNA is TGCGCCAGCCTTGGGTCAGGGGGCTATGGCTACACCTTC.